This entry lists 21 T cell receptor beta chains sequenced from one sample in a study of blood T cells in healthy people across ages. A second roughly 7 to 11 cycle PCR used barcoded and J-beta primers. MiXCR, applied by TCRdb to the 5' RACE reads, yields one record per CDR3 protein. The sample lists 750,000 to 1,000,000 distinct CDR3 sequences; 25% to 30% were seen once. These data were likewise used in another study, on T cells of mothers and their children.

The specimen sequenced was blood. The receptors here all came from a woman in her thirties or forties in good health.

CDR3 loop: CASSREGGSNQPQHF. DNA of the CDR3: TGTGCCAGCAGCCGAGAGGGGGGCTCTAATCAGCCCCAGCATTTT. The V gene is TRBV9, the J gene TRBJ1-5; weak D call: TRBD1 (6 bases). The CDR3 has 15 residues. Trimming pared 4 bases from V and 4 bases from J, leaving 15 bases between. Germline V gene sequence: CDR1 SGDLS, CDR2 YYNGEE.

CDR3 in DNA: TGTGCCAGCAGCGTCACCTCAGTACCTACGGGCTACACCTTC. Protein product: CASSVTSVPTGYTF. The chain uses TRBV7-9 and TRBJ1-2; no clear D. CDR3 length equals 14 residues. Germline loops: CDR1 SEHNR, CDR2 FQNEAQ (reference sequence). Trimming pared 5 bases from V and 8 bases from J, leaving 18 bases between.

This clonotype was seen many times. The gene calls are TRBV29-1 and TRBJ2-1; 9 bases fit TRBD1. The CDR3 totals 14 residues. Trimming removed 8 bases from V and 8 bases from J; junction bases left unmatched: 13. Germline CDR1 is SQVTM and CDR2 is ANQGSEA. In DNA form, the CDR3 reads TGCAGCTTTACGGGACAGGGTGCCCTTTATGAGCAGTTCTTC. Protein sequence: CSFTGQGALYEQFF.

The rearrangement links TRBV7-9 to TRBJ2-2, with 9 bases matching TRBD2. Germline lookup yields CDR1 SEHNR and CDR2 FQNEAQ (reference sequence). The CDR3 sequence is 17 residues long. The V segment lost 6 bases and the J segment 1 base; nucleotides outside the gene matches: 9. The CDR3 protein is CASRGPAGGLNTGELFF. CDR3 nucleotides: TGTGCCAGCAGGGGCCCAGCGGGGGGACTGAACACCGGGGAGCTGTTTTTT.

The V call is TRBV7-2, the J call TRBJ1-1, with D perhaps TRBD1 (5 bases). The CDR3 sequence is 14 residues long. The V end was cut by 2 bases, the J end by 6 bases, with 13 bases between. CDR1 and CDR2 (germline): SGHTA, FQGNSA. CDR3 sequence reads: CASSLTPGRAEAFF. The CDR3 DNA reads as TGTGCCAGCAGCTTAACACCAGGGAGGGCTGAAGCTTTCTTT.

CDR3: CASSPGTGRYNSPLHF. DNA for the CDR3: TGTGCCAGCAGCCCGGGGACAGGCCGCTATAATTCACCCCTCCACTTT. This chain joins TRBV3-1 and TRBJ1-6; 8 positions match TRBD1. Germline-derived CDR1 and CDR2 are LGHDT and YNNKEL (reference sequence). The CDR3 runs 16 residues. J gave up 3 bases and V 4 bases, and 5 bases lay outside the gene matches.

On this clonotype itself: A much larger clone lies one base from this, so it may be a read error. This chain links TRBV29-1 with TRBJ2-5; TRBD2 matches 11 bases. The J call may be mistaken, given a closer DNA end match to TRBJ2-7. The CDR3 totals 13 residues. The germline V gene encodes CDR1 SQVTM and CDR2 ANQGSEA. This chain's CDR3 is CSVPRLAGSEQYF. DNA of the CDR3: TGCAGCGTCCCAAGACTAGCGGGGAGCGAGCAGTACTTC.

This clonotype appeared once. The rearrangement uses TRBV29-1 and TRBJ2-3; a weak D match, TRBD2 (5 bases). The CDR3 has 13 residues. Germline V lookup: CDR1 SQVTM, CDR2 ANQGSEA. V dropped 8 bases and J dropped 2 bases, with 14 bases sitting between them. CDR3 sequence: CSTRRSSTDTQYF. The CDR3 DNA is TGCAGCACTAGACGTTCATCCACAGATACGCAGTATTTT.

This clonotype was observed at least ten times. The chain has TRBV20-1 and TRBJ2-7, with D hard to call. Deletions cut 5 bases from V and 2 bases from J, with 10 bases between. Germline loops: CDR1 DFQATT, CDR2 SNEGSKA (reference sequence). The CDR3 loop spans 12 amino acids. Here the CDR3 DNA reads TGCAGTGCTTCGGACGTCGCCTACGAGCAGTACTTC. Encoded protein: CSASDVAYEQYF.

The genes are TRBV7-2 and TRBJ1-1; D remains ambiguous. CDR3 length equals 14 residues. Between the trimmed V and J ends, which lost 5 bases and 4 bases, there was a span of 14 bases. Germline CDR1 and CDR2: SGHTA and FQGNSA. CDR3: CASSPWVVPTEAFF. CDR3 sequence (DNA): TGTGCCAGCAGCCCGTGGGTGGTCCCCACTGAAGCTTTCTTT.

This clonotype has more than one count but fewer than ten. The V call is TRBV6-5, the J call TRBJ2-1; D gene unclear. The germline V gene has CDR1 MNHEY and CDR2 SVGAGI. The CDR3 contains 12 residues. V was cut by 0 bases and J by 8 bases, with 5 bases left in between. CDR3 DNA sequence: TGTGCCAGCAGTTACTCCGGCGATGAGCAGTTCTTC. The encoded protein is CASSYSGDEQFF.

With respect to this clonotype: No conserved phenylalanine or tryptophan ends this CDR3, so it is likely a read error. CDR3 nucleotide sequence: TGTGCCAGCAGCTTGCGAGGGACCTTGACCTTAACTAATGAAAAACTGTTTGTT. It encodes CASSLRGTLTLTNEKLFV. The chain is built from TRBV11-2 and TRBJ1-4; D might be TRBD1 (5 bases). Per the germline V gene, CDR1 is SGHAT and CDR2 is FQNNGV. V was trimmed by 3 bases and J by 1 base, leaving 18 bases between them. The CDR3 has 18 amino acids.

The chain joins TRBV12-3 or TRBV12-4 to TRBJ1-1, with D unclear. CDR3 length equals 13 residues. Deletions cut 3 bases from V and 3 bases from J, with 8 bases between. CDR3 sequence: CASSFRMHTEAFF. CDR3 nucleotides: TGTGCCAGCAGTTTTAGGATGCACACTGAAGCTTTCTTT.

The chain has TRBV3-1 and TRBJ2-1; 12 nucleotides line up with TRBD2. The germline V gene encodes CDR1 LGHDT and CDR2 YNNKEL (reference sequence). The CDR3 extends over 15 amino acids. J gave up 7 bases and V 4 bases, and 5 bases lay outside the gene matches. CDR3 in amino acids: CASSLLAGGGNEQFF. CDR3 sequence (DNA): TGTGCCAGCAGCCTGCTAGCGGGGGGGGGAAATGAGCAGTTCTTC.

In this sample, this clonotype turned up many times. The rearrangement joins TRBV20-1 to TRBJ1-2; no firm D call. V lost 2 bases to trimming and J lost 6 bases, with 10 bases between them. The CDR3 length is 12 residues. Germline V CDR1 and CDR2: DFQATT, SNEGSKA (reference sequence). The CDR3: CSARLGLDGYTF. The CDR3 nucleotides are TGCAGTGCTAGACTAGGGTTAGATGGCTACACCTTC.

The chain joins TRBV20-1 to TRBJ2-5; D may be TRBD2 (5 bases). The closer fit of TRBJ2-1 to the DNA end suggests the J call may be wrong. The CDR3 extends over 14 amino acids. Germline V gene sequence: CDR1 DFQATT, CDR2 SNEGSKA (reference sequence). The CDR3 bases are TGCAGTGCTGTAAGGCAGGCGAGGGTAGAGACCCAGTTCTTC. Encoded protein: CSAVRQARVETQFF.

The chain uses TRBV28 and TRBJ2-7, with D unresolved. The V end was cut by 8 bases, the J end by 4 bases, with 12 bases between. The CDR3 runs 12 residues. Germline CDR1 is MDHEN and CDR2 is SYDVKM. In DNA form, the CDR3 reads TGTGCCAGCCTTTCCAACCGGTACGAGCAGTACTTC. This translates into CASLSNRYEQYF.

This clonotype was seen repeatedly, ten times or more. The chain uses TRBV15 and TRBJ2-1; D gene uncertain. V gave up 3 bases and J gave up 4 bases, with 13 bases separating them. Germline lookup yields CDR1 LNHNV and CDR2 YYDKDF (reference sequence). CDR3 size: 15 residues. The DNA for the CDR3 is TGTGCCACCAGCAGCCTTCGCGGCTCTTACAATGAGCAGTTCTTC. Translating gives CATSSLRGSYNEQFF.

This chain connects TRBV24-1 to TRBJ2-4, with D tentatively TRBD1 (7 bases). Between the trimmed V and J ends, which lost 1 base and 14 bases, there was a span of 14 bases. This CDR3 comprises 13 residues. Germline CDR1 and CDR2: KGHDR and SFDVKD. Written as DNA, the CDR3 is TGTGCCACCAGTGATTTAAGGCAGGGGGGAGAGTACTTC. This codes for CATSDLRQGGEYF.

This clonotype showed up many times. V gene TRBV14 combines with J gene TRBJ2-3, with 7 nucleotides matching TRBD2. J gave up 9 bases and V 0 bases, and 6 bases lay outside the gene matches. The CDR3 consists of 14 residues. Germline CDR1 is SGHDN and CDR2 is FVKESK. Written as DNA, the CDR3 is TGTGCCAGCAGCCAAGAGTCCCTAGCGGACACGCAGTATTTT. This encodes CASSQESLADTQYF.

This clonotype was seen only a few times. The chain employs TRBV27 and TRBJ2-7; D not certain. The ends were cut back, 5 bases at V and 2 bases at J, with 10 bases in the middle. The CDR3 is made up of 13 amino acids. Germline CDR1 is MNHEY and CDR2 is SMNVEV (reference sequence). CDR3 sequence reads: CASSPLSPYEQYF. CDR3 DNA: TGTGCCAGCAGTCCCCTTAGCCCCTACGAGCAGTACTTC.